This T cell receptor beta chain came from a study of circulating and synovial CD4+ cells in juvenile arthritis. Study findings and constraints: These blood cells shared more CDR3 sequences with synovium than bulk blood. Overlap with synovium rose as more T cells were sequenced.

About this clone itself: Its target is unknown.

Generated by immunoSEQ multiplex PCR, the TCRdb table keeps only in-frame clones and is missing some. The table shows some 35,000 clones, with 95% to 96% occurring only once. V was shortened by 3 bases and J by 0 bases, with 12 bases between the two germline ends. Germline lookup yields CDR1 MDHEN and CDR2 SYDVKM. The CDR3 runs 15 residues. Material: CD4+ T cells from blood. This sequence was found in a human donor with juvenile idiopathic arthritis. The genes are TRBV28 and TRBJ2-7, with D possibly being TRBD1 (6 bases). The CDR3 coding sequence is TGTGCCAGCAGTTTGGGGACAACAAGCTCCTACGAGCAGTACTTC. This codes for CASSLGTTSSYEQYF.